This T cell receptor beta chain derives from a study of T cells in Graves' hyperthyroidism and ophthalmopathy. This clonotype was found many times. V gave up 0 bases and J gave up 2 bases; unmatched junction bases: 10. The CDR3 length is 18 residues. Looked up from germline, CDR1 is GTSNPN and CDR2 is SVGIG (reference sequence). Amplified TCR beta CDR3 regions came from RNA transcripts. The HTBI set primed first-round TCR CDR3 RT-PCR. TCRdb ran MiXCR on the multiplex PCR reads and lists one entry per CDR3 protein. The sample has roughly 240,000 distinct CDR3 sequences; about a sixth are singletons. For ophthalmopathy patients, the Clinical Activity Score was at least 3 and the NOSPECS grade at least 4; duration was under 3 months.

The V and J genes are TRBV30 and TRBJ2-1; 10 nucleotides line up with TRBD2. The clonotype comes from a woman in her late teens or twenties with Graves' ophthalmopathy. The material sequenced was blood. The CDR3 bases are TGTGCCTGGAGTGTACGGAGCGGGGGGGCCTCTCCCTACAATGAGCAGTTCTTC. Its protein product is CAWSVRSGGASPYNEQFF.